The 5 T cell receptor beta chains in this list originate from one sample, sequenced in a study of blood T cell repertoires in COVID-19. The method was immunoSEQ multiplex PCR; TCRdb's version includes in-frame clones alone and lacks a portion of them. Here the sample spans about 300,000 clones, 86% being singletons. The sequenced material came from PBMCs or T cells enriched from blood (not recorded which). These receptors originate from a man aged 30-40 years who had recovered from COVID-19.

The J gene is TRBJ1-2, the V gene TRBV3-1 (or the pseudogene TRBV3-2), with 9 nucleotides matching TRBD1. V lost 2 bases and J lost 2; bases outside the gene matches: 6. The CDR3 consists of 16 residues. Germline V CDR1 and CDR2: LGHDT, YNNKEL (reference sequence). CDR3 protein: CASSQRRQGENYGYTF. CDR3 in DNA: TGTGCCAGCAGCCAACGGCGACAGGGGGAGAACTATGGCTACACCTTC.

The chain recombines TRBV9 with TRBJ2-5; 8 bases are shared with TRBD1. Trimming at V came to 4 bases and at J to 2 bases, leaving 7 bases not matched to a gene. Per the germline V gene, CDR1 is SGDLS and CDR2 is YYNGEE. The CDR3 spans 15 residues. In nucleotides, the CDR3 is TGTGCCAGCAGCTTGCCGGGACAGGCTCAAGAGACCCAGTACTTC. It yields the protein CASSLPGQAQETQYF.

The rearrangement joins TRBV5-1 to TRBJ2-6; TRBD2 might be the D (6 bases). Germline V gene data show CDR1 as SGHRS and CDR2 as YFSETQ. CDR3 length equals 18 residues. The germline V and J ends were trimmed by 0 bases and 3 bases, with 16 bases remaining between them. CDR3 coding DNA: TGCGCCAGCAGCTTGGCCCCTTATGCGGGATATGGGGCCAACGTCCTGACTTTC. Encoded protein: CASSLAPYAGYGANVLTF.

In its sample, this clone was seen a few times. The V gene is TRBV18, the J gene TRBJ1-3, with a weak D call TRBD1 (6 bases). Between the trimmed V and J ends, which lost 5 bases and 1 base, there was a span of 9 bases. The CDR3 has 14 amino acids. Looked up from germline, CDR1 is KGHSH and CDR2 is LQKENI. CDR3 DNA sequence: TGTGCCAGCTCATCCGGGACATCTGGAAACACCATATATTTT. As protein: CASSSGTSGNTIYF.

The chain employs TRBV3-1 (or the pseudogene TRBV3-2) and TRBJ1-2; possibly TRBD1 for D (6 bases). The germline V gene encodes CDR1 LGHDT and CDR2 YNNKEL (reference sequence). CDR3 length: 14 residues. Trimming stripped 5 bases from V and 6 bases from J, with 16 bases between. The CDR3 sequence is CASSVQGHYDGYTF. Here the CDR3 DNA reads TGTGCCAGCAGCGTACAGGGTCATTACGATGGCTACACCTTC.